This TCR beta chain came from a study of Graves' ophthalmopathy and Graves' hyperthyroidism. There are many counts of this clonotype. The antigen is undetermined. Ophthalmopathy donors showed moderate-to-severe activity, CAS ≥3, NOSPECS ≥4 and a duration under 3 months. General observations from the study: Detection in blood was also observed for most expanded thyroid clonotypes above 0.001 frequency. Sensitivity reached 85% to 90% and specificity roughly 82% for a 13-signature model separating ophthalmopathy from stable hyperthyroidism.

Amplification of TCR beta CDR3 regions used RNA transcripts. A first-round RT-PCR used HTBI primers, followed by a second-round multiplex PCR. TCRdb reanalysed the multiplex PCR reads using MiXCR and keeps one entry per CDR3 protein. The table lists 170,000 or so distinct CDR3 sequences, roughly two fifths of them singletons. The sequenced sample consisted of peripheral blood. The receptor was derived from a man under 40 with Graves' ophthalmopathy.

The CDR3 loop reads CASSPREGGGMNTEAFF. The CDR3 region has the DNA TGTGCCAGCAGCCCTAGGGAGGGAGGGGGAATGAACACTGAAGCTTTCTTT. The chain employs TRBV13 and TRBJ1-1, with D tentatively TRBD1 (6 bases). Germline values: CDR1 PRHDT, CDR2 FYEKMQ (reference sequence). CDR3 length: 17 residues. The ends were cut back, 5 bases at V and 0 bases at J, with 19 bases in the middle.